Shown below are 24 T cell receptor beta chains from a single sample sequenced in a study of T-cell reconstitution after alpha-beta-depleted transplantation in children. The library targeted TCRbeta and was prepared with unique molecular identifiers. A single record per CDR3 protein comes from TCRdb applying MiXCR to the PCR reads. This table holds over 150,000 distinct CDR3 sequences, about 7% found once. Here the sequenced sample was PBMCs, taken before TCRalphabeta/CD19-depleted stem cell transplant. All receptors come from a boy between 2 and 15 years old with acute lymphoblastic leukemia, due to receive a stem cell transplant.

This clonotype was found a few times. The chain is built from TRBV12-3 or TRBV12-4 and TRBJ2-2; TRBD2 agrees at 7 bases. V was clipped by 3 bases and J by 4 bases; unmatched bases: 5. CDR3 length equals 15 residues. The CDR3 loop reads CASSFSGGFTGELFF. The CDR3 region has the DNA TGTGCCAGCAGTTTCTCGGGAGGCTTCACCGGGGAGCTGTTTTTT.

The rearrangement links TRBV6-5 to TRBJ2-7; TRBD1 matches at 8 bases. From germline, CDR1 is MNHEY and CDR2 SVGAGI. The CDR3 sequence is 16 residues long. With 2 bases clipped from V and 3 bases from J, the junction kept 9 bases outside the gene matches. The CDR3 protein is CASSYAVGTGDYEQYF. CDR3 bases: TGTGCCAGCAGTTACGCGGTCGGGACAGGCGACTACGAGCAGTACTTC.

This clonotype was seen at least ten times. The chain carries TRBV7-9 and TRBJ2-3; D possibly corresponds to TRBD2 (6 bases). V was pared by 5 bases and J by 2 bases, with 14 bases between. CDR3 size: 15 residues. Germline CDR1 SEHNR, CDR2 FQNEAQ (reference sequence). CDR3 sequence reads: CASSVGLGNTDTQYF. The CDR3 DNA reads as TGTGCCAGCAGCGTGGGACTGGGCAACACAGATACGCAGTATTTT.

This clonotype was detected ten times or more. The rearrangement uses TRBV12-3 or TRBV12-4 and TRBJ1-5; 10 bases line up with TRBD1. The CDR3 has 14 amino acids. V gave up 6 bases and J gave up 5 bases; unmatched junction bases: 4. The CDR3 is CASRLGTGDQPQHF. The CDR3 DNA reads TGTGCCAGCAGGCTAGGGACAGGGGATCAGCCCCAGCATTTT.

There are many counts of this clonotype. The CDR3 coding sequence is TGTGCCAGCATCCAAAAGGCCGGGTACACTGAAGCTTTCTTT. This translates into CASIQKAGYTEAFF. The J gene is TRBJ1-1, the V gene TRBV6-6; unclear D gene. The CDR3 extends over 14 amino acids. Trimming pared 7 bases from V and 3 bases from J, leaving 15 bases between. From germline, CDR1 is MNHNY and CDR2 SVGAGI (reference sequence).

This clonotype has at least ten counts. The genes are TRBV11-1 and TRBJ1-1; the D gene is possibly TRBD1 (6 bases). Germline V gene sequence: CDR1 SGHAT, CDR2 FQDESV (reference sequence). This CDR3 has 12 residues. With 1 base removed from V and 10 bases from J, the gap between germline ends came to 10 bases. DNA for the CDR3: TGTGCCAGCAGCTTAGGAGACAGGCGAGCTTTCTTT. This translates into CASSLGDRRAFF.

This chain uses TRBV6-1 with TRBJ2-7; D perhaps matches TRBD2 (7 bases). This CDR3 comprises 14 residues. The V gene lost 6 bases and the J gene lost 0 bases, with 12 bases spanning the gap. In germline, CDR1 is MNHNS, CDR2 SASEGT. The CDR3 region has the DNA TGTGCCAGCAGGAAGGGAGGGGGCTCCTACGAGCAGTACTTC. Residues: CASRKGGGSYEQYF.

This clonotype was found many times. The chain is built from TRBV12-3 or TRBV12-4 and TRBJ2-7; D is unresolved. This CDR3 region has 13 residues. Trimming cost V 0 bases and J 3 bases, with 6 bases left between them. CDR3 nucleotide sequence: TGTGCCAGCAGTTTAGCGAAGATCTACGAGCAGTACTTC. It specifies CASSLAKIYEQYF.

This clonotype has just a few counts. This rearrangement joins TRBV27 to TRBJ1-5; maybe TRBD1 (6 bases). Germline loops: CDR1 MNHEY, CDR2 SMNVEV (reference sequence). The CDR3 runs to 14 residues. Trimming took off 5 bases at V and 2 bases at J, with 10 bases between the two ends. The CDR3 spells CASSIRQGNQPQHF. CDR3 DNA sequence: TGTGCCAGCAGTATCCGACAGGGCAATCAGCCCCAGCATTTT.

This clonotype appeared a few times. V gene TRBV7-2 combines with J gene TRBJ2-2, with 7 bases matching TRBD1. Losses at the gene ends were 2 bases for V and 4 bases for J; bases not matched to a gene: 4. From germline, CDR1 is SGHTA and CDR2 FQGNSA. CDR3 length: 15 residues. The CDR3 reads CASSLRGQSTGELFF. CDR3 nucleotides: TGTGCCAGCAGCTTAAGGGGGCAGAGCACCGGGGAGCTGTTTTTT.

This clonotype has ten or more counts. The chain uses TRBV5-1 and TRBJ1-2, with a weak D call TRBD1 (6 bases). Trimming left V 0 bases short and J 3 bases short, with 12 bases between. The CDR3 has 15 amino acids. The germline CDR1 and CDR2 sequences are SGHRS and YFSETQ. The CDR3 nucleotides read TGCGCCAGCAGCTTGGATGGGGGGCGCGACTATGGCTACACCTTC. Protein product: CASSLDGGRDYGYTF.

This clonotype was counted many times. The chain couples TRBV21-1 to TRBJ2-1; the D call in the table, TRBD2, was not verified against the DNA. TRBV21-1 is reported as a pseudogene. CDR3 size: 20 residues. The CDR3: CASSPFSGTSGRRSYNEQFF. CDR3 DNA sequence: TGTGCCAGCAGTCCCTTCTCCGGGACTAGCGGGAGGCGCTCCTACAATGAGCAGTTCTTC.

This clonotype was observed a few times. V usage is TRBV7-9 and J usage is TRBJ2-7, with D maybe TRBD1 (6 bases). Trimming shortened V by 2 bases and J by 1 base, and 12 bases separated the two germline ends. This CDR3 contains 15 residues. Germline lookup yields CDR1 SEHNR and CDR2 FQNEAQ (reference sequence). The CDR3 coding sequence is TGTGCCAGCAGCTTAAATACGGACAGTTCCTACGAGCAGTACTTC. This translates into CASSLNTDSSYEQYF.

The sample holds a few counts of this clonotype. The chain links TRBV4-1 to TRBJ1-4; D unresolved. The CDR3 is 12 amino acids. Germline V gives CDR1 MGHRA, CDR2 YSYEKL. V was trimmed by 0 bases and J by 10 bases, leaving 6 bases between them. This chain's CDR3 is CASSQDFAKLFF. The CDR3 nucleotides are TGCGCCAGCAGCCAAGATTTCGCAAAACTGTTTTTT.

This clonotype has a count of ten or more. The V gene is TRBV7-2, the J gene TRBJ1-1, with D unresolved. V lost 1 base and J 8 bases, leaving 5 bases between the germline ends. The germline V gene encodes CDR1 SGHTA and CDR2 FQGNSA. The CDR3 consists of 11 residues. Written as DNA, the CDR3 is TGTGCCAGCAGCTTAGGGGTGGAAGCTTTCTTT. Protein: CASSLGVEAFF.

In this sample, this clonotype turned up a few times. The J gene is TRBJ1-1, the V gene TRBV7-2; perhaps TRBD1 as D (5 bases). CDR1 is SGHTA, CDR2 FQGNSA, per germline. CDR3 length: 14 residues. With 1 base removed from V and 1 base from J, the gap between germline ends came to 7 bases. CDR3 region: CASSLVGANTEAFF. CDR3 sequence (DNA): TGTGCCAGCAGCTTAGTTGGGGCGAACACTGAAGCTTTCTTT.

The rearrangement uses TRBV6-6 and TRBJ1-1; possible D gene TRBD1, 6 bases. CDR3 length: 10 residues. Trimming stripped 8 bases from V and 7 bases from J, with 8 bases between. CDR1 is MNHNY, CDR2 SVGAGI, per germline (reference sequence). The CDR3 DNA follows: TGTGCCAGCTCAGGGGATGAAGCTTTCTTT. It yields the protein CASSGDEAFF.

This clonotype occurred a few times. The chain carries TRBV20-1 and TRBJ1-1; D is unclear. The germline V gene encodes CDR1 DFQATT and CDR2 SNEGSKA (reference sequence). With 0 bases removed from V and 7 bases from J, the gap between germline ends came to 18 bases. The CDR3 extends over 15 amino acids. CDR3 in DNA: TGCAGTGCTAGAGACGTCAGAGGGAGCCCCCGTGAAGCTTTCTTT. Translation gives CSARDVRGSPREAFF.

This clonotype was recorded many times. The chain recombines TRBV7-8 with TRBJ1-4; 9 bases align to TRBD1. The CDR3 runs 14 residues. Germline CDR1 is SGHVS and CDR2 is FQNEAQ. With 5 bases clipped from V and 7 bases from J, the junction kept 5 bases outside the gene matches. The DNA for the CDR3 is TGTGCCAGCAGCCGAGGGACAGGGTTTGAAAAACTGTTTTTT. Encoded protein: CASSRGTGFEKLFF.

This clonotype was detected a few times. The chain joins TRBV5-1 to TRBJ2-7, with D maybe TRBD2 (6 bases). This CDR3 has 14 amino acids. V gave up 4 bases and J gave up 4 bases, with 15 bases separating them. Germline-derived CDR1 and CDR2 are SGHRS and YFSETQ. The CDR3 nucleotides are TGCGCCAGCAGCCCGGAGGGCTCAGGTTACGAGCAGTACTTC. This encodes CASSPEGSGYEQYF.

This clonotype was seen ten or more times. The V and J genes are TRBV7-9 and TRBJ1-1; D unresolved. The CDR3 spans 14 residues. The germline V and J ends were trimmed by 5 bases and 4 bases, with 14 bases remaining between them. Germline lookup yields CDR1 SEHNR and CDR2 FQNEAQ (reference sequence). CDR3 bases: TGTGCCAGCAGCCCCCAGGTTCTGCCCACTGAAGCTTTCTTT. It translates to CASSPQVLPTEAFF.

In its sample, this clonotype was seen many times. V gene TRBV28 combines with J gene TRBJ2-2; possibly TRBD2 for D (7 bases). This CDR3 has 14 amino acids. V lost 7 bases, J lost 4 bases, and 13 bases lay in between. Per germline, CDR1 MDHEN and CDR2 SYDVKM. CDR3 bases: TGTGCCAGCAAACAGGGAGGGGTCACCGGGGAGCTGTTTTTT. Translating it yields CASKQGGVTGELFF.

Only a few counts were recorded for this clonotype. The chain uses TRBV28 and TRBJ1-4, with 8 bases identical to TRBD1. V shed 4 bases, J shed 8 bases, and the junction held 6 bases outside the gene matches. CDR3 length equals 14 residues. Germline V gene lookup returns CDR1 MDHEN and CDR2 SYDVKM. The CDR3 DNA sequence: TGTGCCAGCAGTTCCGACAGGGGTTGGGAAAAACTGTTTTTT. It encodes CASSSDRGWEKLFF.

The table lists this clonotype with a few counts. The rearrangement joins TRBV2 to TRBJ1-4; TRBD1 might be the D (5 bases). This CDR3 spans 11 amino acids. With 3 bases removed from V and 14 bases from J, the gap between germline ends came to 10 bases. Germline loops: CDR1 SNHLY, CDR2 FYNNEI. The CDR3 sequence: CASSDLGTLFF. The CDR3 DNA sequence: TGTGCCAGCAGTGATTTGGGGACCCTGTTTTTT. Filled out from reference TRBV2 and TRBJ1-4, the complete variable domain reads EPEVTQTPSHQVTQMGQEVILRCVPISNHLYFYWYRQILGQKVEFLVSFYNNEISEKSEIFDDQFSVERPDGSNFTLKIRSTKLEDSAMYFCASSDLGTLFFGSGTQLSVL.